Described below is a single T cell receptor beta chain sequence and its context. This clonotype was observed a handful of times. The specificity of this receptor is unknown. There are no base qualities to consult, and no much larger clone falls within one base. Reads for this sample came from an Illumina HiSeq 1500. TCRdb ran its own pipeline on the public reads, namely fastp trimming at Q25 and MiXCR clone calling, and kept in-frame beta chains. Under each unique CDR3 protein, matching rows form one entry showing the most common genes and DNA. The sample yields 300,000 to 400,000 distinct CDR3 sequences; under 35% were counted once. Roughly 20% of the sample comes from the top ten. CDR1 and CDR2 are drawn from the germline V gene (reference sequence): SSHAT, FNYEAQ. The CDR3 covers 14 residues, taking in both the cysteine and the phenylalanine. The read is trimmed to its CDR3 DNA, 42 bases read in frame from base 1. V loses 5 bases of germline sequence and J loses 4 bases, and the interval between the two ends is 14 bases.

This sample was taken from a study of T cell repertoires in cytomegalovirus infection (dated by TCRdb to between 2019 and 2020). A note on the overall study: Recently identified HLA-C-restricted CMV epitopes, whose presentation resists viral immunomodulation, were targeted by peptide stimulations together with well-studied HLA-B-restricted epitopes. Because public TCR beta signatures pointed to carriage of CMV infection together with the matching HLA type, the HLA type of each donor mattered for the analysis.

Overall results and qualifications from the work: Carriers of CMV infection plus the relevant HLA type were discriminated by the cumulative frequency of public TCR beta family members in the study cohort and in an independent approximately 360-donor cohort. In the ex vivo response, HLA-C-restricted CMV-specific TCR beta clonotypes were dominant, and in two of eight donors the single most frequent clonotype came from this HLA-C-restricted group.

The intended sense of this specimen's treatment or condition label: in vitro stimulation with specific CMV peptide epitopes to enrich CMV-specific T cells. The TCR originated in a human donor in good health (CMV status not recorded). Some clones in this sample may be carry-over from other donors' samples. Source: cultured PBMCs, taken from culture after CMV antigen stimulation. This receptor chain uses TRBV7-7 and TRBJ2-5; the D gene is perhaps TRBD1, on 8 matching bases. The CDR3 sequence is CASSDYRGGETQYF. The nucleotides read TGTGCCAGCAGCGACTACAGGGGGGGAGAGACCCAGTACTTC.